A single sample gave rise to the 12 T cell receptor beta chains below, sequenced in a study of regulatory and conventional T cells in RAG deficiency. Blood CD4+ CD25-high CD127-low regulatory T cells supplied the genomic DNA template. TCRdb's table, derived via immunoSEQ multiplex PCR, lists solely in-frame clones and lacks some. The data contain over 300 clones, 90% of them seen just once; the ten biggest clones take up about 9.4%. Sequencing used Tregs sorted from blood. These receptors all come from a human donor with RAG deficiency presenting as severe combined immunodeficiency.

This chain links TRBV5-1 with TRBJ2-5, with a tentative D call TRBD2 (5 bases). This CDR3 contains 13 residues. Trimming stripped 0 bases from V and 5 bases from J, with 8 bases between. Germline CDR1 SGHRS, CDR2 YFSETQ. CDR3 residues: CASSLGGWETQYF. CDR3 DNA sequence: TGCGCCAGCAGCTTGGGAGGGTGGGAGACCCAGTACTTC.

The CDR3 loop reads CASSPSPDSGAEAFF. The DNA for the CDR3 is TGTGCCAGCAGCCCCTCACCCGACAGCGGGGCTGAAGCTTTCTTT. The chain uses TRBV4-2 and TRBJ1-1; D is possibly TRBD1 (5 bases). Trimming took 4 bases from V and 6 from J, leaving 18 bases between them. CDR1 LGHNA and CDR2 YNFKEQ come from the germline V gene. CDR3 length equals 15 residues.

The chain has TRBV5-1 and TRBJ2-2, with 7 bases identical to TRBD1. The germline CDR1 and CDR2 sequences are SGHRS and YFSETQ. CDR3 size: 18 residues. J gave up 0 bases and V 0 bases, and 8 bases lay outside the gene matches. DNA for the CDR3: TGCGCCAGCAGCTTGGAAGCAGGGGGAGCCCCGAACACCGGGGAGCTGTTTTTT. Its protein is CASSLEAGGAPNTGELFF. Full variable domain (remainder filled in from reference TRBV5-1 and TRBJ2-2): KAGVTQTPRYLIKTRGQQVTLSCSPISGHRSVSWYQQTPGQGLQFLFEYFSETQRNKGNFPGRFSGRQFSNSRSEMNVSTLELGDSALYLCASSLEAGGAPNTGELFFGEGSRLTVL.

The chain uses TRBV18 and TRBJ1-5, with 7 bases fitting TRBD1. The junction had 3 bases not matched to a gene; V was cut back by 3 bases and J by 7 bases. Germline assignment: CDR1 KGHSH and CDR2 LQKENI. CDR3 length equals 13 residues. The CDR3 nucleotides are TGTGCCAGCTCACCGACAGGGAGGCAGCCCCAGCATTTT. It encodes CASSPTGRQPQHF.

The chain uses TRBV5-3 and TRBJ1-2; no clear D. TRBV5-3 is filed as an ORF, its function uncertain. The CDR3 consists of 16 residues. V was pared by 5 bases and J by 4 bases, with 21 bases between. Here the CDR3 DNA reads TGTGCCAGAAGGGAACAAGTGGTGAGAAAGATCTATGGCTACACCTTC. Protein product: CARREQVVRKIYGYTF.

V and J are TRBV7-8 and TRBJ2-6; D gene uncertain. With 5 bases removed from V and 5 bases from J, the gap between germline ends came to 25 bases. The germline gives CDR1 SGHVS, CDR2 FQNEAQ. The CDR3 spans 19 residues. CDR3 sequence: CASSVGLFTQQSRANVLTF. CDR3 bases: TGTGCCAGCAGCGTCGGCTTGTTTACCCAACAAAGTCGGGCCAACGTCCTGACTTTC.

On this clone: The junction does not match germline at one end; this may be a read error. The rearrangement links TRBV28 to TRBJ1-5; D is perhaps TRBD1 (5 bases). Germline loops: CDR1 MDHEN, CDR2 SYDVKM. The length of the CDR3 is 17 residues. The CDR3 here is CASSLANRDGHNRPQHF. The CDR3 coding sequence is TGTGCCAGCAGTTTAGCTAACCGGGACGGACACAATCGGCCCCAGCATTTT.

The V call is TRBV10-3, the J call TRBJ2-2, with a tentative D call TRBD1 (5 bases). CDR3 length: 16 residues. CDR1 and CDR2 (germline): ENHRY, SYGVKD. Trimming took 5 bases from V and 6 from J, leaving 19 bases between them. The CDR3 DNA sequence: TGTGCCATCAGTCGCCGAAGGACAAGTGGGTCCGGGGAGCTGTTTTTT. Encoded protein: CAISRRRTSGSGELFF.

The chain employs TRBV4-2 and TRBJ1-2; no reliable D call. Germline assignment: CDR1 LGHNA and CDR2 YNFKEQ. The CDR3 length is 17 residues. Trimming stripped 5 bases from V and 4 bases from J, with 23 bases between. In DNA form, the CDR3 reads TGTGCCAGCAGCGTGACTGACAAAGATCGAAAGACCTATGGCTACACCTTC. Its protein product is CASSVTDKDRKTYGYTF.

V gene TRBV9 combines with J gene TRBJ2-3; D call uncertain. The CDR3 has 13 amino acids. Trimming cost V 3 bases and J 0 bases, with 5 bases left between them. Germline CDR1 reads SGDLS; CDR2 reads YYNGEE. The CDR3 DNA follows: TGTGCCAGCAGCGGGCCTAGCACAGATACGCAGTATTTT. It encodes CASSGPSTDTQYF.

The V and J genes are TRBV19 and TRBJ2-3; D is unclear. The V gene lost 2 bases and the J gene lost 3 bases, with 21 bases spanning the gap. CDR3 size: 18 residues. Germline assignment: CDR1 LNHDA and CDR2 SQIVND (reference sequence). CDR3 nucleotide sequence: TGTGCCAGTAGTATATACCAGCCGTATGTGTTTGGTACAGATACGCAGTATTTT. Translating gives CASSIYQPYVFGTDTQYF.

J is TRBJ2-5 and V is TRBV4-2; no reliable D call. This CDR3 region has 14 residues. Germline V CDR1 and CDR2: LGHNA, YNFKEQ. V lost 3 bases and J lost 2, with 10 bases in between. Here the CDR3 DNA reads TGTGCCAGCAGCCACGGTGGACCTCAAGAGACCCAGTACTTC. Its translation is CASSHGGPQETQYF.